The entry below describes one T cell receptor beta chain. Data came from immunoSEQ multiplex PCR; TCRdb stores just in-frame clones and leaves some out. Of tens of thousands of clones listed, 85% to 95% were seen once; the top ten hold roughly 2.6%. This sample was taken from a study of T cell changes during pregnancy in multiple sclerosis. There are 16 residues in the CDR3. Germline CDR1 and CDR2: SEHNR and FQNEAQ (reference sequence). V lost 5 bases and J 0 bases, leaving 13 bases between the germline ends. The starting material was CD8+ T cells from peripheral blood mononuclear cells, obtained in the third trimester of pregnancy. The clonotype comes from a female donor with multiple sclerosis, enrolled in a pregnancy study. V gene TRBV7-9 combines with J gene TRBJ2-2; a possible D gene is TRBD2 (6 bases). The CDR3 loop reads CASSGEVPSNTGELFF. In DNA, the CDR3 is TGTGCCAGCAGCGGGGAGGTACCCTCGAACACCGGGGAGCTGTTTTTT.